The rows below give T cell receptor beta chains drawn from one sample of a study of blood T cell repertoires in COVID-19. The table came from immunoSEQ multiplex PCR; TCRdb's copy has only in-frame clones and leaves some out. This table holds around 250,000 clones, around 89% found once. Source material: PBMCs or T cells enriched from blood (not recorded which). These receptors were obtained from a woman in her thirties or forties with acute COVID-19. Both conserved end residues are part of each CDR3.

TRBJ2-7 TRBV10-2 CASGTFSYEQYF
TRBJ1-2 TRBV28 CASSLNPGQVTYGYTF
TRBJ2-1 TRBV7-9 CASSLSGTRSDEQFF
TRBJ1-3 TRBV28 CASLLTLSSGNTIYF
TRBJ1-1 TRBV5-1 CASSFSGNTEAFF
TRBJ1-2 TRBV5-6 CASSLGQGPYGYTF
TRBJ2-4 TRBV7-9 CASSGLQGTKNIQYF
TRBJ1-3 TRBV6-5 CASSLDRGAYTIYF
TRBJ1-1 TRBV24-1 CATSDTGTGDHEAFF
TRBJ1-5 TRBV9 CASSSYGGRDQPQHF
TRBJ2-7 TRBV7-8 CASSLPGDYEQYF
TRBJ2-2 TRBV24-1 CATSDFQGAGELFF
TRBJ1-3 TRBV10-3 CAILGNSGNTIYF
TRBJ2-7 TRBV7-9 CASSLEGGQVTSYEQYF
TRBJ1-3 TRBV28 CASSSNTGGASLDTIYF
TRBJ1-5 TRBV5-8 CASSTPRDSYSNQPQHF
TRBJ2-5 TRBV7-2 CASSLGLAEETQYF